The rows below give T cell receptor beta chains drawn from one sample of a study of blood T cell repertoires in COVID-19. Repertoires were generated with immunoSEQ multiplex PCR, while TCRdb's copy carries only in-frame clones and drops some. The data show 240,000 or so clones, with 80% to 90% seen just once and less than 0.9% held by the top ten. The sample taken for sequencing was PBMCs or T cells enriched from blood (not recorded which). The receptors shown here come from a man aged 45-60 years who had been exposed to COVID-19. Each CDR3 is given with its conserved first and last residue. Each record gives: J gene, V gene, CDR3 protein.

J: TRBJ1-1; V: TRBV10-1; CDR3: CASPGQEVVATEAFF
J: TRBJ1-5; V: TRBV7-9; CDR3: CASSLGRDDYSNQPQHF
J: TRBJ2-5; V: TRBV4-1; CDR3: CASSQVRAGVEQETQYF
J: TRBJ1-1; V: TRBV5-1; CDR3: CASSLGSTANTEAFF
J: TRBJ2-3; V: TRBV18; CDR3: CASSQRTPDTQYF
J: TRBJ1-1; V: TRBV11-3; CDR3: CASSSRLRVSEAFF
J: TRBJ2-5; V: TRBV11-2; CDR3: CASSRGQGGEETQYF
J: TRBJ1-2; V: TRBV12-5; CDR3: CASGLGSWDRDYGYTF
J: TRBJ2-5; V: TRBV2; CDR3: CASSEVGQGSETQYF
J: TRBJ2-7; V: TRBV2; CDR3: CASRKQGPRNEQYF
J: TRBJ1-1; V: TRBV5-1; CDR3: CASSLQGFAEAFF
J: TRBJ1-1; V: TRBV5-1; CDR3: CASSLLTSVLNTEAFF
J: TRBJ1-1; V: TRBV18; CDR3: CASSPQLQGGTEAFF
J: TRBJ2-2; V: TRBV5-1; CDR3: CASSAPGTGVNGELFF
J: TRBJ1-5; V: TRBV19; CDR3: CASSTGAYSNQPQHF
J: TRBJ1-1; V: TRBV5-1; CDR3: CASSATPGQANTEAFF
J: TRBJ1-3; V: TRBV4-1; CDR3: CASSQAKTATAPYF
J: TRBJ1-4; V: TRBV14; CDR3: CASSQDGLGQGNEKLFF
J: TRBJ1-6; V: TRBV12-2; CDR3: CASRPRERNSPLHF
J: TRBJ1-2; V: TRBV27; CDR3: CASSIRLISHSTNYGYTF
J: TRBJ1-1; V: TRBV5-5; CDR3: CASSPRDRLNTEAFF
J: TRBJ2-1; V: TRBV27; CDR3: CASRPGLAGAGEQFF
J: TRBJ2-1; V: TRBV2; CDR3: CATPSEESSYNEQFF
J: TRBJ1-2; V: TRBV3-1/TRBV3-2; CDR3: CASSQYRDRRYGYTF
J: TRBJ2-2; V: TRBV5-1; CDR3: CASSSATETGELFF
J: TRBJ2-1; V: TRBV5-1; CDR3: CASSPQGLADYNEQFF
J: TRBJ1-6; V: TRBV3-1/TRBV3-2; CDR3: CASSVRTDSNSPLHF